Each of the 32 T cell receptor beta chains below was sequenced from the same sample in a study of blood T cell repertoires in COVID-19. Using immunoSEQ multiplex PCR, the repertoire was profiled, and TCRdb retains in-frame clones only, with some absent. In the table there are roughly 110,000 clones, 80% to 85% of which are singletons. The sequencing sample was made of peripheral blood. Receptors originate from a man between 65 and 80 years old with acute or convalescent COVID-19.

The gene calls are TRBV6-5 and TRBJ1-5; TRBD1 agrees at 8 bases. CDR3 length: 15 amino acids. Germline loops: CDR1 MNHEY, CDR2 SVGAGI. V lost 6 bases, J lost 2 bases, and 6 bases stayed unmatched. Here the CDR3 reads CASSLQGAGNQPQHF. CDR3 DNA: TGTGCCAGCAGCCTCCAGGGGGCCGGCAATCAGCCCCAGCATTTT.

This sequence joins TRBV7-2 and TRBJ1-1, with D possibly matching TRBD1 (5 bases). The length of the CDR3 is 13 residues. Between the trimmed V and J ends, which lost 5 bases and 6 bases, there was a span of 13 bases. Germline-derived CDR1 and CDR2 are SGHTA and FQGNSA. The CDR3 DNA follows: TGTGCCAGCAGCCTAAGCAGGGTTTCTGAAGCTTTCTTT. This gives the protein CASSLSRVSEAFF.

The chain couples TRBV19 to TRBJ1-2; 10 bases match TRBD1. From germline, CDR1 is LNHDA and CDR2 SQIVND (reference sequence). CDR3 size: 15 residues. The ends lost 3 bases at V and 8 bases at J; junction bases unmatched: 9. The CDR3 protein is CASSIVSGTGAGYTF. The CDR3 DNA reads TGTGCCAGTAGTATCGTGTCCGGGACAGGGGCCGGCTACACCTTC. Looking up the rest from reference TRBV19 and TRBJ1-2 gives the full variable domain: DGGITQSPKYLFRKEGQNVTLSCEQNLNHDAMYWYRQDPGQGLRLIYYSQIVNDFQKGDIAEGYSVSREKKESFPLTVTSAQKNPTAFYLCASSIVSGTGAGYTFGSGTRLTVV.

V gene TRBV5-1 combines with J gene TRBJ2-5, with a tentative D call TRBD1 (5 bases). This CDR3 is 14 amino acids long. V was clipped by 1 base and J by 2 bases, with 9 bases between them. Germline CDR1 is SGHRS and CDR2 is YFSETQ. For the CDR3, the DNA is TGCGCCAGCAGCTTGTCGGCAGGGCAAGAGACCCAGTACTTC. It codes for CASSLSAGQETQYF. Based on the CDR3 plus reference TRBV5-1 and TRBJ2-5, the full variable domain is KAGVTQTPRYLIKTRGQQVTLSCSPISGHRSVSWYQQTPGQGLQFLFEYFSETQRNKGNFPGRFSGRQFSNSRSEMNVSTLELGDSALYLCASSLSAGQETQYFGPGTRLLVL.

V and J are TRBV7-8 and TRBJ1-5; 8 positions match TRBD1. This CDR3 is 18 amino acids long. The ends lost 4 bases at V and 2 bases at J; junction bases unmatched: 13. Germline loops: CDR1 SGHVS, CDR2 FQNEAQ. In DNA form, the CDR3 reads TGTGCCAGCAGCTCGGGGACAGGCGGACCGGGGGGCAATCAGCCCCAGCATTTT. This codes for CASSSGTGGPGGNQPQHF.

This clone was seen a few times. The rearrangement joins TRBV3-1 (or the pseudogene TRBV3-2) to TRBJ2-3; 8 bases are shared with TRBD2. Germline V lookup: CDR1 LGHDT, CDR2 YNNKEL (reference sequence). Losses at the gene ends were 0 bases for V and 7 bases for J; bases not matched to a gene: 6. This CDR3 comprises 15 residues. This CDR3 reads CASSQDSGTPHTQYF. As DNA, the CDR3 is TGTGCCAGCAGCCAAGATAGCGGGACCCCCCATACGCAGTATTTT.

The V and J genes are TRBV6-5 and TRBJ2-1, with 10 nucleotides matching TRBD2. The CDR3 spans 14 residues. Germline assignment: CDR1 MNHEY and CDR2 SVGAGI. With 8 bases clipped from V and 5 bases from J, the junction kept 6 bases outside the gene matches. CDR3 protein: CASRLAGAHNEQFF. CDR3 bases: TGTGCCAGCCGTCTAGCGGGGGCCCACAATGAGCAGTTCTTC.

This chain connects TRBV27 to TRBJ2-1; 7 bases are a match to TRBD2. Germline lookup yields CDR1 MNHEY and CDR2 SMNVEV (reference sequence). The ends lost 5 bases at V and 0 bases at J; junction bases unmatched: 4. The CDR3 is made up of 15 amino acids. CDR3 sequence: CASSPTSSSYNEQFF. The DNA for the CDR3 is TGTGCCAGCAGTCCGACTAGCAGCTCCTACAATGAGCAGTTCTTC.

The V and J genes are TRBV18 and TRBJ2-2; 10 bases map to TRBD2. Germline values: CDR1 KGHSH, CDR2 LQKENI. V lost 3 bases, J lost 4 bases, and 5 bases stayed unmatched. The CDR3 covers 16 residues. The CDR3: CASSPRSGGATGELFF. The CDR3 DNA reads TGTGCCAGCTCACCTCGGAGCGGGGGGGCCACCGGGGAGCTGTTTTTT.

CDR3 nucleotide sequence: TGTGCCAGCAGTCGTTCCTACGAGCAGTACTTC. This sequence encodes CASSRSYEQYF. The rearrangement links TRBV21-1 to TRBJ2-7; the table's D call, TRBD2, has no DNA check behind it. TRBV21-1 corresponds to a pseudogene. The CDR3 is 11 amino acids.

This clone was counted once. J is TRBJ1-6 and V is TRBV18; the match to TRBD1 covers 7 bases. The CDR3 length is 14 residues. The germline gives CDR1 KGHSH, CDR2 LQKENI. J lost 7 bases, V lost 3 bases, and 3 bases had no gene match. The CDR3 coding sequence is TGTGCCAGCTCACCCGACAGGGTGAATTCACCCCTCCACTTT. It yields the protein CASSPDRVNSPLHF.

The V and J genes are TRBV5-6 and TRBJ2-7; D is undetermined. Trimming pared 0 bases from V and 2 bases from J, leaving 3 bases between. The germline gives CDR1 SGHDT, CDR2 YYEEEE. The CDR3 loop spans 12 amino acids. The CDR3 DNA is TGTGCCAGCAGCTTGGACACCTACGAGCAGTACTTC. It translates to CASSLDTYEQYF.

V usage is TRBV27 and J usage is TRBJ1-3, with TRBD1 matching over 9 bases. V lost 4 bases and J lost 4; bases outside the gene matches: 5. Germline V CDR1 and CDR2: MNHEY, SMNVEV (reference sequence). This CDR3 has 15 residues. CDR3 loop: CASSSTGGFGNTIYF. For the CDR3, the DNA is TGTGCCAGCAGTTCTACAGGGGGCTTCGGAAACACCATATATTTT.

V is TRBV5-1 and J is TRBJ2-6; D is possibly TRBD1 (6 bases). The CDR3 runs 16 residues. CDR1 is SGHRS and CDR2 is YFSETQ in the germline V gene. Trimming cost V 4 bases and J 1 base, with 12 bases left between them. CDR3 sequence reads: CASSIPQGSGANVLTF. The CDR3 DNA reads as TGCGCCAGCAGCATACCACAGGGTTCTGGGGCCAACGTCCTGACTTTC.

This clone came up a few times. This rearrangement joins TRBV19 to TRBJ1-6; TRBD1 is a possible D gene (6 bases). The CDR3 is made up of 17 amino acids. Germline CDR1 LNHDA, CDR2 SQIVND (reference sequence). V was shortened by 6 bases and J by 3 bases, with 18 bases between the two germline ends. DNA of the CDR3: TGTGCCAGTAGCTCGGGACAAGGGAACCGCTATAATTCACCCCTCCACTTT. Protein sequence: CASSSGQGNRYNSPLHF.

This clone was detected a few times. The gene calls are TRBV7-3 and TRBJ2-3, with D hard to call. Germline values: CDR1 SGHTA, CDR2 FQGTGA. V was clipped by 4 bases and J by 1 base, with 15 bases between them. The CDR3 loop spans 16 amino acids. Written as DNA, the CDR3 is TGTGCCAGCAGCTATACTGCTGATTTGCGCACAGATACGCAGTATTTT. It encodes CASSYTADLRTDTQYF.

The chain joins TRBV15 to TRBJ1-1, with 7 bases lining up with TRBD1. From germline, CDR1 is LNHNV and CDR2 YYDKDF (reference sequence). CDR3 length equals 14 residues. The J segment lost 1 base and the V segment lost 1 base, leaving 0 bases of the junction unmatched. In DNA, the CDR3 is TGTGCCACCAGCAGAGGGGACAGGAACACTGAAGCTTTCTTT. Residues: CATSRGDRNTEAFF.

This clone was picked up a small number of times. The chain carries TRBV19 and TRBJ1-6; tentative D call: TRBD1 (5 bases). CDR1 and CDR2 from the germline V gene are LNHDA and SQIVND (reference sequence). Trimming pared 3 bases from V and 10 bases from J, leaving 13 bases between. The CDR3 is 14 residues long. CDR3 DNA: TGTGCCAGTAGTATCCAGGGCGCCAGATCACCCCTCCACTTT. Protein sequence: CASSIQGARSPLHF.

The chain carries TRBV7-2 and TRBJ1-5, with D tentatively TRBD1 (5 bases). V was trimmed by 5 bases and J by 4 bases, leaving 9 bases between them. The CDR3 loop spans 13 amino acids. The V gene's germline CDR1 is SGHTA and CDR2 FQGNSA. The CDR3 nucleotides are TGTGCCAGCAGCCCCAGGGTGAATCAGCCCCAGCATTTT. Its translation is CASSPRVNQPQHF.

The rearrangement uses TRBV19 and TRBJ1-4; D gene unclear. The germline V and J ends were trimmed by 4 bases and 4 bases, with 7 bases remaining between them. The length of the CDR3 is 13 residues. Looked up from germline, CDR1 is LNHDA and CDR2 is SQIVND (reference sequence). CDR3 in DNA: TGTGCCAGTAGTAAGAGATTTAATGAAAAACTGTTTTTT. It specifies CASSKRFNEKLFF.

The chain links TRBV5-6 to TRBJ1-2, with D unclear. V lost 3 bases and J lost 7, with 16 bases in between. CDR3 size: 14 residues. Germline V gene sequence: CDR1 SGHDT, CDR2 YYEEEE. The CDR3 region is CASSYETPTSGYTF. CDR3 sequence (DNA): TGTGCCAGCAGCTATGAGACACCTACGTCTGGCTACACCTTC.

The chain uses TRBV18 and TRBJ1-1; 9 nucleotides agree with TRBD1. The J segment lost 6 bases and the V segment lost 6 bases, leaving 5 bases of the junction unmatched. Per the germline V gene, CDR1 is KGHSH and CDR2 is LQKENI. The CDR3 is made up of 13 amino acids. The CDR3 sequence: CASSPNRGPEAFF. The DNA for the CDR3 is TGTGCCAGCTCCCCGAACAGGGGGCCTGAAGCTTTCTTT.

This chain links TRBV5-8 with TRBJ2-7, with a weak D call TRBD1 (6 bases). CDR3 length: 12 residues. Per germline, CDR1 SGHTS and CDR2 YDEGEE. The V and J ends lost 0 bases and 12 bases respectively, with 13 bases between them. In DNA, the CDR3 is TGTGCCAGCAGCTTGGTCCAGGGGTTCTCGTACTTC. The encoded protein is CASSLVQGFSYF.

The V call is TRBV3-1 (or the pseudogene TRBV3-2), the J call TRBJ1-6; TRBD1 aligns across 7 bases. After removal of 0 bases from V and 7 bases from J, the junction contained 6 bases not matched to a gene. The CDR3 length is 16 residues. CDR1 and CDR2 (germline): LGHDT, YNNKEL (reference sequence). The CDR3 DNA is TGTGCCAGCAGCCAAGAGATAGGGGGCGGGAATTCACCCCTCCACTTT. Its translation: CASSQEIGGGNSPLHF.

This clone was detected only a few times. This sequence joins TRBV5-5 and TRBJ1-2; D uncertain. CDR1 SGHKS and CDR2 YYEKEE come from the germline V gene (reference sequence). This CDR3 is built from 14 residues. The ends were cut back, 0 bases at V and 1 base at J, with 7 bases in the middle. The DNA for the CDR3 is TGTGCCAGCAGCTTGGAAAGACATAACTATGGCTACACCTTC. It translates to CASSLERHNYGYTF.

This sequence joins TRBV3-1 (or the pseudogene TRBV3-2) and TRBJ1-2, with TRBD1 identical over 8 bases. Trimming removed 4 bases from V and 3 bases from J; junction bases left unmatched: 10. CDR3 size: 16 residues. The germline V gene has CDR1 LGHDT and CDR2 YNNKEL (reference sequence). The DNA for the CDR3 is TGTGCCAGCAGCCCCGGGGCGGGGGACAGGCACTATGGCTACACCTTC. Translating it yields CASSPGAGDRHYGYTF.

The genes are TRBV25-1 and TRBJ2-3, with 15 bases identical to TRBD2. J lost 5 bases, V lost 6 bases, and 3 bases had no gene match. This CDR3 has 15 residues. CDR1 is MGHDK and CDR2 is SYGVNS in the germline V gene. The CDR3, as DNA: TGTGCCAGCAGCGGACTAGCGGGGGGGCGAGATACGCAGTATTTT. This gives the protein CASSGLAGGRDTQYF.

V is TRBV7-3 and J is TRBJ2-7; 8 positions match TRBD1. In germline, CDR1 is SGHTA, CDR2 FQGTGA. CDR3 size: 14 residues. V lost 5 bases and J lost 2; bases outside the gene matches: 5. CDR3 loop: CASSRGTGPYEQYF. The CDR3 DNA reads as TGTGCCAGCAGCCGAGGGACAGGCCCCTACGAGCAGTACTTC.

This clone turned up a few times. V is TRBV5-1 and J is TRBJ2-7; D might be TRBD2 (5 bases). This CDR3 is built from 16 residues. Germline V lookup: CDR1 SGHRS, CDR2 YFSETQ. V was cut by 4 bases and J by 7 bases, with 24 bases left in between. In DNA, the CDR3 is TGCGCCAGCAGCCCGACTACTGCCGTTGGGATGGGTGAGCAGTACTTC. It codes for CASSPTTAVGMGEQYF.

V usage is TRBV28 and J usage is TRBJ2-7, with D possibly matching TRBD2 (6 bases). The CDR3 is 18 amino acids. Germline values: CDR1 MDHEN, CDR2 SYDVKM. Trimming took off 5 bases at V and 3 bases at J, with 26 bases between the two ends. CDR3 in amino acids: CASSPIPGRRRSHYEQYF. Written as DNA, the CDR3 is TGTGCCAGCAGTCCAATACCTGGGAGGCGTCGATCTCACTACGAGCAGTACTTC.

The CDR3 bases are TGTGCCAGCAGTCCCCGGGGGGGGACCGCAGATACGCAGTATTTT. Residues: CASSPRGGTADTQYF. The chain carries TRBV2 and TRBJ2-3; 8 positions agree with TRBD2. Germline V gene sequence: CDR1 SNHLY, CDR2 FYNNEI. CDR3 length equals 15 residues. The junction had 8 bases not matched to a gene; V was cut back by 5 bases and J by 4 bases. The variable domain in full, with the rest retrieved from reference TRBV2 and TRBJ2-3, is EPEVTQTPSHQVTQMGQEVILRCVPISNHLYFYWYRQILGQKVEFLVSFYNNEISEKSEIFDDQFSVERPDGSNFTLKIRSTKLEDSAMYFCASSPRGGTADTQYFGPGTRLTVL.

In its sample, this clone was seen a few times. This chain's CDR3 is CASSLGGQGHTEAFF. For the CDR3, the DNA is TGTGCCAGCAGCTTAGGGGGACAGGGGCACACTGAAGCTTTCTTT. The V gene is TRBV7-9, the J gene TRBJ1-1; TRBD1 agrees at 10 bases. The trim removed 1 base at V and 3 bases at J, leaving 2 bases unmatched. CDR1 and CDR2 (germline): SEHNR, FQNEAQ (reference sequence). This CDR3 has 15 amino acids.